The 26 T cell receptor beta chains reported below all come from one sample, sequenced in a study of OX40 agonist ivuxolimab in advanced cancers. Generated by immunoSEQ multiplex PCR, the TCRdb table keeps only in-frame clones and is missing some. The sample lists fewer than 90,000 clones; around 86% were seen once. The sequencing used CD4+ or CD8+ T cells sorted from blood, collected in a trial of the OX40 agonist ivuxolimab. The origin of the receptors is an adult with an advanced solid tumor such as melanoma, head and neck, liver or kidney cancer.

J is TRBJ2-5 and V is TRBV5-6; TRBD2 might be the D (5 bases). Germline lookup yields CDR1 SGHDT and CDR2 YYEEEE. This CDR3 is built from 14 residues. The V end lost 1 base, the J end lost 5 bases, and 12 bases lay between the germline ends. For the CDR3, the DNA is TGTGCCAGCAGCTTGCTTCGGGGTTCTGAGACCCAGTACTTC. This codes for CASSLLRGSETQYF.

The V and J genes are TRBV7-9 and TRBJ2-5; D not resolved. The CDR3 is 14 residues long. Trimming took 5 bases from V and 5 from J, leaving 15 bases between them. Germline V CDR1 and CDR2: SEHNR, FQNEAQ (reference sequence). The CDR3 DNA is TGTGCCAGCAGCGCCACCCTAGGGCCGGAGACCCAGTACTTC. This translates into CASSATLGPETQYF.

The chain is built from TRBV27 and TRBJ1-2, with TRBD1 identical over 7 bases. CDR1 is MNHEY, CDR2 SMNVEV, per germline (reference sequence). Trimming cost V 4 bases and J 3 bases; bases outside gene matches: 2. This CDR3 is 13 amino acids long. CDR3 sequence reads: CASSYDRDYGYTF. CDR3 DNA sequence: TGTGCCAGCAGTTATGACAGGGACTATGGCTACACCTTC.

This clone has only a few counts. The genes are TRBV7-9 and TRBJ1-5; possible D gene TRBD1, 6 bases. The germline V gene has CDR1 SEHNR and CDR2 FQNEAQ (reference sequence). V was shortened by 1 base and J by 3 bases, with 10 bases between the two germline ends. CDR3 length equals 15 residues. CDR3 coding DNA: TGTGCCAGCAGCTTAGGGACAGAAATCAATCAGCCCCAGCATTTT. It encodes CASSLGTEINQPQHF.

This clone was counted only a few times. This chain connects TRBV9 to TRBJ1-1; the D is unclear. The CDR3 has 15 amino acids. CDR1 is SGDLS, CDR2 YYNGEE, per germline. Trimming shortened V by 0 bases and J by 0 bases, and 9 bases separated the two germline ends. The CDR3 DNA reads as TGTGCCAGCAGCGTAGGAAGAGATTTGAACACTGAAGCTTTCTTT. It is translated as CASSVGRDLNTEAFF.

The rearrangement joins TRBV6-5 to TRBJ1-6; perhaps TRBD1 as D (5 bases). V lost 4 bases to trimming and J lost 10 bases, with 20 bases between them. There are 16 residues in the CDR3. Germline V gene lookup returns CDR1 MNHEY and CDR2 SVGAGI. The CDR3 region is CASSSPPGLEESPLHF. CDR3 coding DNA: TGTGCCAGCAGTTCTCCCCCGGGACTTGAGGAATCACCCCTCCACTTT.

The chain is built from TRBV5-4 and TRBJ2-7; D may match TRBD1 or TRBD2 (6 bases each). The CDR3 contains 14 residues. Trimming stripped 3 bases from V and 0 bases from J, with 10 bases between. Germline V gives CDR1 SGHNT, CDR2 YYREEE (reference sequence). DNA of the CDR3: TGTGCCAGCAGCTCGCGGGACACCTCCTACGAGCAGTACGTC. Amino acid sequence: CASSSRDTSYEQYV.

In this sample, this clone turned up a few times. The V call is TRBV5-1, the J call TRBJ2-2; the D gene could be TRBD1 or TRBD2 (5 bases each). Germline V gene sequence: CDR1 SGHRS, CDR2 YFSETQ. V lost 9 bases and J lost 0, with 9 bases in between. The CDR3 has 13 amino acids. CDR3 nucleotide sequence: TGCGCCACCGGGACCGCGAACACCGGGGAGCTGTTTTTT. Its protein is CATGTANTGELFF.

In this sample, this clone turned up once. The rearrangement links TRBV5-1 to TRBJ1-1; D is possibly TRBD1 (5 bases). The CDR3 is 15 amino acids. Germline V lookup: CDR1 SGHRS, CDR2 YFSETQ. The V end was cut by 0 bases, the J end by 1 base, with 10 bases between. The CDR3 sequence: CASSLGGDANTEAFF. Written as DNA, the CDR3 is TGCGCCAGCAGCTTGGGAGGGGACGCGAACACTGAAGCTTTCTTT.

This chain links TRBV4-1 with TRBJ1-1; weak D call: TRBD1 (6 bases). This CDR3 region has 18 residues. Germline V gene lookup returns CDR1 MGHRA and CDR2 YSYEKL. The V end lost 1 base, the J end lost 1 base, and 19 bases lay between the germline ends. This CDR3 is CASSQAGSRGRQNTEAFF. The CDR3 bases are TGCGCCAGCAGCCAAGCAGGCAGCCGGGGGCGGCAGAACACTGAAGCTTTCTTT.

The J gene is TRBJ2-5, the V gene TRBV19; D possibly corresponds to TRBD2 (6 bases). The CDR3 is 15 amino acids. Germline CDR1 is LNHDA and CDR2 is SQIVND (reference sequence). V gave up 7 bases and J gave up 4 bases, with 19 bases separating them. This CDR3 reads CASTRTTGVGETQYF. The CDR3 DNA follows: TGTGCCAGTACGCGGACAACGGGGGTAGGAGAGACCCAGTACTTC.

The chain carries TRBV27 and TRBJ2-5; TRBD1 matches at 8 bases. The germline V gene has CDR1 MNHEY and CDR2 SMNVEV (reference sequence). The CDR3 sequence is 14 residues long. V dropped 2 bases and J dropped 3; count of bases not matched to a gene: 2. CDR3 in amino acids: CASSLLGQEETQYF. CDR3 sequence (DNA): TGTGCCAGCAGTTTACTGGGACAGGAAGAGACCCAGTACTTC.

The chain has TRBV5-1 and TRBJ2-1; 13 bases line up with TRBD2. The CDR3 runs 19 residues. Germline assignment: CDR1 SGHRS and CDR2 YFSETQ. The trim removed 6 bases at V and 0 bases at J, leaving 12 bases unmatched. CDR3 sequence: CASIAGTSGVFSSYNEQFF. The CDR3 DNA reads TGCGCCAGCATTGCCGGGACTAGCGGGGTCTTCAGCTCCTACAATGAGCAGTTCTTC.

J is TRBJ1-2 and V is TRBV7-2, with TRBD1 matching 9 bases. The CDR3 has 16 residues. Trimming took 5 bases from V and 6 from J; bases not matched to a gene: 13. Per the germline V gene, CDR1 is SGHTA and CDR2 is FQGNSA. The CDR3 sequence: CASSESGTGWEDGYTF. CDR3 bases: TGTGCCAGCAGCGAATCCGGGACAGGGTGGGAGGATGGCTACACCTTC.

This rearrangement joins TRBV23-1 to TRBJ2-7; a weak D match, TRBD2 (5 bases). TRBV23-1 carries the ORF label, with uncertain function. This CDR3 region has 17 residues. V was trimmed by 4 bases and J by 3 bases, leaving 22 bases between them. DNA of the CDR3: TGCGCCAGCAGTCTCGCGGACGGAGGATGCATTTTCTACGAGCAGTACGTC. Translation gives CASSLADGGCIFYEQYV.

This chain links TRBV18 with TRBJ2-3; 7 bases align to TRBD2. The CDR3 totals 14 residues. Trimming cost V 4 bases and J 3 bases; bases outside gene matches: 4. The germline V gene has CDR1 KGHSH and CDR2 LQKENI. The CDR3 region has the DNA TGTGCCAGCTCACGAGACGGGGGGACAGATACGCAGTATTTT. This codes for CASSRDGGTDTQYF. The variable domain in full, with the rest retrieved from reference TRBV18 and TRBJ2-3, is NAGVMQNPRHLVRRRGQEARLRCSPMKGHSHVYWYRQLPEEGLKFMVYLQKENIIDESGMPKERFSAEFPKEGPSILRIQQVVRGDSAAYFCASSRDGGTDTQYFGPGTRLTVL.

The V gene is TRBV7-9, the J gene TRBJ2-3, with TRBD1 as a possible D gene (5 bases). Trimming cost V 6 bases and J 4 bases, with 14 bases left between them. Germline CDR1 SEHNR, CDR2 FQNEAQ (reference sequence). The CDR3 covers 14 residues. The CDR3 loop is CASSFNQGADTQYF. For the CDR3, the DNA is TGTGCCAGCAGTTTCAACCAGGGCGCAGATACGCAGTATTTT. Based on the CDR3 plus reference TRBV7-9 and TRBJ2-3, the full variable domain is DTGVSQNPRHKITKRGQNVTFRCDPISEHNRLYWYRQTLGQGPEFLTYFQNEAQLEKSRLLSDRFSAERPKGSFSTLEIQRTEQGDSAMYLCASSFNQGADTQYFGPGTRLTVL.

The chain carries TRBV6-6 and TRBJ2-7, with 8 bases that match TRBD1. Trimming took 2 bases from V and 7 from J; bases not matched to a gene: 7. The CDR3 has 14 residues. From germline, CDR1 is MNHNY and CDR2 SVGAGI (reference sequence). CDR3 amino acids: CASSYAGQGWEQYV. In nucleotides, the CDR3 is TGTGCCAGCAGTTACGCCGGACAGGGCTGGGAGCAGTACGTC.

This clone appeared a single time. V usage is TRBV18 and J usage is TRBJ2-3; 9 nucleotides match TRBD1. Per germline, CDR1 KGHSH and CDR2 LQKENI. With V trimmed by 3 bases and J by 4 bases, 2 bases remained unmatched. This CDR3 region has 14 residues. CDR3 amino acids: CASSPRQGADTQYF. The CDR3 region has the DNA TGTGCCAGCTCACCGAGACAGGGGGCAGATACGCAGTATTTT.

The genes are TRBV2 and TRBJ2-1; 12 bases are a match to TRBD1. The CDR3 is 14 amino acids. Germline loops: CDR1 SNHLY, CDR2 FYNNEI. Losses at the gene ends were 4 bases for V and 9 bases for J; bases not matched to a gene: 4. The CDR3 is CASSAGTGGREQFF. In nucleotides, the CDR3 is TGTGCCAGCAGTGCGGGGACAGGGGGCCGTGAGCAGTTCTTC.

The gene calls are TRBV27 and TRBJ1-6; a weak D match, TRBD1 (5 bases). Germline CDR1 and CDR2: MNHEY and SMNVEV (reference sequence). This CDR3 comprises 16 residues. V shed 2 bases and J shed 6 bases, with 14 bases lying between them. CDR3 bases: TGTGCCAGCAGTTTACAGCCCCCGCAGGGTAATTCACCCCTCCACTTT. Its protein product is CASSLQPPQGNSPLHF.

The chain employs TRBV6-1 and TRBJ2-3; 7 bases are shared with TRBD1. The CDR3 runs 15 residues. After removal of 2 bases from V and 0 bases from J, the junction contained 2 bases not matched to a gene. The germline V gene encodes CDR1 MNHNS and CDR2 SASEGT. This CDR3 is CASSERQGSTDTQYF. The CDR3 region has the DNA TGTGCCAGCAGTGAACGACAGGGTAGCACAGATACGCAGTATTTT.

The chain couples TRBV5-6 to TRBJ2-2, with D maybe TRBD1 (6 bases). The length of the CDR3 is 14 residues. Germline CDR1 SGHDT, CDR2 YYEEEE. The V gene lost 3 bases and the J gene lost 4 bases, with 10 bases spanning the gap. DNA of the CDR3: TGTGCCAGCAGCTCGGACAGAATCACCGGGGAGCTGTTTTTT. Protein: CASSSDRITGELFF.

The J gene is TRBJ2-7, the V gene TRBV7-8; TRBD1 matches 11 bases. Germline V gene sequence: CDR1 SGHVS, CDR2 FQNEAQ. Trimming cost V 3 bases and J 6 bases; bases outside gene matches: 4. The CDR3 is made up of 14 amino acids. The CDR3 bases are TGTGCCAGCAGCTTGGGACAGGGGGTACTCGAGCAGTACTTC. As protein: CASSLGQGVLEQYF. Supplemented by reference TRBV7-8 and TRBJ2-7, the full variable domain reads GAGVSQSPRYKVAKRGQDVALRCDPISGHVSLFWYQQALGQGPEFLTYFQNEAQLDKSGLPSDRFFAERPEGSVSTLKIQRTQQEDSAVYLCASSLGQGVLEQYFGPGTRLTVT.

The V gene is TRBV19, the J gene TRBJ1-6; D uncertain. The V end was cut by 0 bases, the J end by 8 bases, with 11 bases between. This CDR3 spans 15 amino acids. Germline V gene sequence: CDR1 LNHDA, CDR2 SQIVND (reference sequence). The CDR3 DNA reads TGTGCCAGTAGTATAGACCGATCAGAAGATTCACCCCTCCACTTT. Amino acids: CASSIDRSEDSPLHF.

This clone was seen ten or more times. The CDR3 DNA follows: TGTGCCAGCTCACCTACAGGGGCCGAGCAGTACGTC. Translation: CASSPTGAEQYV. The chain links TRBV18 to TRBJ2-7; 7 bases agree with TRBD1. CDR3 length: 12 residues. The germline V gene has CDR1 KGHSH and CDR2 LQKENI. V was pared by 3 bases and J by 6 bases, with 2 bases of the junction left unmatched.